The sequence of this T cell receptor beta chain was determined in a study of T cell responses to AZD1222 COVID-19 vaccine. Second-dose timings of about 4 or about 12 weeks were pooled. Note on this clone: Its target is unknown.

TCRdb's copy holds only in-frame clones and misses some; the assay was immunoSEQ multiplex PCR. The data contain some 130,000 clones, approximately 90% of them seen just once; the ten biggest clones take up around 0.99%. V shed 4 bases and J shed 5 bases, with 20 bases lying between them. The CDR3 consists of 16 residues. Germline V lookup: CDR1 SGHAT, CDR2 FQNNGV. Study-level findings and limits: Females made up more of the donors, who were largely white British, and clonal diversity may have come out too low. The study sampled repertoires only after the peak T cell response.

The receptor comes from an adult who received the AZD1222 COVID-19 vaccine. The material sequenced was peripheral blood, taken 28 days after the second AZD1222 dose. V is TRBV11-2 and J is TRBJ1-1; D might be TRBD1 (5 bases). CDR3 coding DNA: TGTGCCAGCAGCTATTACTCAGGCAGGGCCAATACTGAAGCTTTCTTT. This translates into CASSYYSGRANTEAFF.